The 23 T cell receptor beta chains reported below all come from one sample, sequenced in a study of CD8 T cells in Susac syndrome. Random hexamers were used to reverse transcribe the RNA input (roughly 0.5 to 1 ug). TCRdb analysed the immunoSEQ multiplex PCR reads with MiXCR anew, one entry per CDR3 protein. Of around 200,000 distinct CDR3 sequences in the sample, 95% were seen once. The sequenced sample consisted of CD4+ T cells from PBMCs. Source of these receptors: a human donor in good health.

The rearrangement uses TRBV29-1 and TRBJ1-2, with TRBD1 identical over 9 bases. V trimming: 0 bases; J trimming: 8 bases; junction bases outside the gene matches: 10. The CDR3 totals 15 residues. The germline gives CDR1 SQVTM, CDR2 ANQGSEA. Here the CDR3 DNA reads TGCAGCGTTGAAGATGTCGCGGGACAGGGTTCCGGCTACACCTTC. It codes for CSVEDVAGQGSGYTF.

This rearrangement joins TRBV4-1 to TRBJ2-5; TRBD1 matches at 9 bases. J gave up 2 bases and V 1 base, and 5 bases lay outside the gene matches. CDR1 MGHRA and CDR2 YSYEKL come from the germline V gene. This CDR3 comprises 16 residues. The CDR3 is CASSQGGQGPQETQYF. In DNA, the CDR3 is TGCGCCAGCAGCCAAGGGGGACAGGGACCACAAGAGACCCAGTACTTC.

The chain carries TRBV4-1 and TRBJ1-1; D gene unclear. The germline V and J ends were trimmed by 8 bases and 6 bases, with 19 bases remaining between them. In germline, CDR1 is MGHRA, CDR2 YSYEKL. This CDR3 comprises 14 residues. Here the CDR3 DNA reads TGCGCCAGCGCCTCTGGCCGACGAGTGGCTGAAGCTTTCTTT. Amino acid sequence: CASASGRRVAEAFF.

The rearrangement links TRBV18 to TRBJ2-3; D is perhaps TRBD1 or TRBD2 (5 bases each). Germline CDR1 KGHSH, CDR2 LQKENI. This CDR3 has 16 amino acids. Between the trimmed V and J ends, which lost 3 bases and 2 bases, there was a span of 15 bases. As DNA, the CDR3 is TGTGCCAGCTCACCCTCACCACGGGGCGCCACAGATACGCAGTATTTT. It encodes CASSPSPRGATDTQYF.

V is TRBV5-1 and J is TRBJ2-4; D not certain. The CDR3 is 8 residues long. Trimming removed 5 bases from V and 10 bases from J, with 1 base in between. Germline loops: CDR1 SGHRS, CDR2 YFSETQ. The CDR3 sequence: CASRIQYF. DNA of the CDR3: TGCGCCAGCAGGATTCAGTACTTC.

The genes are TRBV10-3 and TRBJ2-3; 11 bases are shared with TRBD2. The CDR3 spans 13 residues. Germline trimming cut 9 bases from V and 6 bases from J; bases unmatched to any gene: 5. Germline CDR1 reads ENHRY; CDR2 reads SYGVKD. The CDR3 sequence: CAILAGETDTQYF. The CDR3, as DNA: TGTGCCATACTAGCGGGGGAGACCGATACGCAGTATTTT.

This rearrangement joins TRBV24-1 to TRBJ2-1; 13 bases match TRBD2. Germline loops: CDR1 KGHDR, CDR2 SFDVKD. Trimming cost V 3 bases and J 2 bases; bases outside gene matches: 12. The CDR3 has 20 residues. The CDR3 is CATSDPTSGGAGTPYNEQFF. The DNA of the CDR3 is TGTGCCACCAGTGATCCTACTAGCGGGGGGGCCGGGACTCCCTACAATGAGCAGTTCTTC.

The rearrangement uses TRBV28 and TRBJ1-2; D possibly corresponds to TRBD1 (6 bases). Trimming took 6 bases from V and 8 from J, leaving 10 bases between them. The CDR3 has 11 amino acids. Per the germline V gene, CDR1 is MDHEN and CDR2 is SYDVKM. The CDR3, as DNA: TGTGCCAGCAGAACAGGGTTCGGCTACACCTTC. Its protein is CASRTGFGYTF.

The V and J genes are TRBV25-1 and TRBJ1-1; tentatively, D is TRBD1 (5 bases). Trimming shortened V by 6 bases and J by 6 bases, and 11 bases separated the two germline ends. The CDR3 extends over 12 amino acids. From germline, CDR1 is MGHDK and CDR2 SYGVNS. CDR3: CASSPWGAEAFF. The CDR3 bases are TGTGCCAGCAGCCCATGGGGGGCTGAAGCTTTCTTT.

The DNA for the CDR3 is TGTGCCAGCAGACTAGGGGGGGCCACCGGGACAGATACGCAGTATTTT. Translated: CASRLGGATGTDTQYF. The rearrangement links TRBV6-6 to TRBJ2-3; D perhaps matches TRBD2 (7 bases). Germline loops: CDR1 MNHNY, CDR2 SVGAGI (reference sequence). The CDR3 totals 16 residues. Trimming shortened V by 6 bases and J by 3 bases, and 19 bases separated the two germline ends.

The chain is built from TRBV28 and TRBJ2-7, with 8 nucleotides matching TRBD1. The CDR3 is 14 residues long. The ends lost 6 bases at V and 3 bases at J; junction bases unmatched: 7. The germline V gene encodes CDR1 MDHEN and CDR2 SYDVKM. The DNA for the CDR3 is TGTGCCAGCAGGCGGACAGGGACGGGCTACGAGCAGTACGTC. It encodes CASRRTGTGYEQYV.

The chain uses TRBV2 and TRBJ1-1; D not resolved. V was cut by 1 base and J by 3 bases, with 3 bases left in between. Germline CDR1 reads SNHLY; CDR2 reads FYNNEI. The CDR3 is made up of 12 amino acids. The CDR3 protein is CASSEGDTEAFF. The CDR3 nucleotides read TGTGCCAGCAGTGAAGGGGACACTGAAGCTTTCTTT. Using reference TRBV2 and TRBJ1-1 for the parts outside the CDR3, the full variable domain is EPEVTQTPSHQVTQMGQEVILRCVPISNHLYFYWYRQILGQKVEFLVSFYNNEISEKSEIFDDQFSVERPDGSNFTLKIRSTKLEDSAMYFCASSEGDTEAFFGQGTRLTVV.

V gene TRBV15 combines with J gene TRBJ2-1; 8 positions agree with TRBD1. Germline CDR1 reads LNHNV; CDR2 reads YYDKDF (reference sequence). This CDR3 contains 16 residues. V was clipped by 7 bases and J by 8 bases; unmatched bases: 16. The CDR3 region is CATTLLDRVGGDEQFF. The DNA for the CDR3 is TGTGCCACCACTTTACTGGACAGGGTGGGGGGCGATGAGCAGTTCTTC.

The chain recombines TRBV5-1 with TRBJ1-5; no clear D gene. CDR1 SGHRS and CDR2 YFSETQ come from the germline V gene. There are 14 residues in the CDR3. V shed 0 bases and J shed 4 bases, with 8 bases lying between them. CDR3 protein: CASSLDLGNQPQHF. The CDR3 bases are TGCGCCAGCAGCTTGGATCTGGGGAATCAGCCCCAGCATTTT.

The chain uses TRBV23-1 and TRBJ2-7; TRBD1 matches 7 bases. TRBV23-1 is treated as an ORF (open reading frame) with a function not yet certain. The CDR3 loop spans 16 amino acids. Losses at the gene ends were 0 bases for V and 5 bases for J; bases not matched to a gene: 10. CDR3 sequence (DNA): TGCGCCAGCAGTCAATCAGGAAGGGGGCAAGTTGACGAGCAGTACGTC. It codes for CASSQSGRGQVDEQYV.

The rearrangement joins TRBV14 to TRBJ1-2, with D perhaps matching TRBD1 (5 bases). CDR1 is SGHDN, CDR2 FVKESK, per germline. Trimming pared 3 bases from V and 3 bases from J, leaving 8 bases between. The CDR3 sequence is 13 residues long. CDR3 DNA sequence: TGTGCCAGCAGCCAGACGGGACACTATGGCTACACCTTC. This sequence encodes CASSQTGHYGYTF.

This rearrangement joins TRBV11-2 to TRBJ2-7, with D perhaps given as TRBD1 or TRBD2 (5 bases each). V lost 1 base, J lost 7 bases, and 14 bases lay in between. The CDR3 sequence is 14 residues long. Germline CDR1 is SGHAT and CDR2 is FQNNGV. The CDR3 sequence is CASSLVVGDREQYV. The CDR3 DNA is TGTGCCAGCAGCTTAGTGGTGGGGGATCGGGAGCAGTACGTC.

The rearrangement joins TRBV5-6 to TRBJ1-2; D unclear. The CDR3 sequence is 12 residues long. Germline V gene data show CDR1 as SGHDT and CDR2 as YYEEEE. V was pared by 0 bases and J by 6 bases, with 6 bases between. The CDR3 here is CASSLDVNGYTF. In DNA form, the CDR3 reads TGTGCCAGCAGCTTGGATGTAAATGGCTACACCTTC.

V gene TRBV15 combines with J gene TRBJ2-5; D uncertain. This CDR3 has 15 amino acids. The germline V gene encodes CDR1 LNHNV and CDR2 YYDKDF (reference sequence). The germline V and J ends were trimmed by 0 bases and 2 bases, with 10 bases remaining between them. The CDR3 region is CATSRENIEQETQYF. The CDR3 coding sequence is TGTGCCACCAGCAGAGAAAACATAGAACAAGAGACCCAGTACTTC.

The J gene is TRBJ2-1, the V gene TRBV20-1; TRBD2 matches 13 bases. V dropped 0 bases and J dropped 0; count of bases not matched to a gene: 5. This CDR3 comprises 18 residues. The germline gives CDR1 DFQATT, CDR2 SNEGSKA (reference sequence). As DNA, the CDR3 is TGCAGTGCTAGAGATCCGACTAGCGGGGGGACCTCCTACAATGAGCAGTTCTTC. It encodes CSARDPTSGGTSYNEQFF.

The chain employs TRBV29-1 and TRBJ2-2; D ambiguous. V shed 3 bases and J shed 1 base, with 9 bases lying between them. The germline V gene encodes CDR1 SQVTM and CDR2 ANQGSEA. The CDR3 covers 14 residues. This CDR3 is CSVDGHRNTGELFF. The CDR3 DNA reads TGCAGCGTTGACGGGCACAGGAACACCGGGGAGCTGTTTTTT.

The chain's CDR3 is CASKEQGSGANVLTF. In DNA, the CDR3 is TGTGCCAGTAAGGAACAGGGGTCTGGGGCCAACGTCCTGACTTTC. This rearrangement joins TRBV19 to TRBJ2-6, with 7 bases fitting TRBD1. Germline V gene lookup returns CDR1 LNHDA and CDR2 SQIVND (reference sequence). The V segment lost 7 bases and the J segment 1 base; nucleotides outside the gene matches: 4. The CDR3 covers 15 residues.

CDR3 protein: CASSLQMAARYEQYF. For the CDR3, the DNA is TGTGCCAGCAGTTTACAGATGGCAGCCCGATACGAGCAGTACTTC. The rearrangement links TRBV27 to TRBJ2-7; D ambiguous. The CDR3 runs to 15 residues. CDR1 MNHEY and CDR2 SMNVEV come from the germline V gene (reference sequence). With 2 bases removed from V and 4 bases from J, the gap between germline ends came to 15 bases.